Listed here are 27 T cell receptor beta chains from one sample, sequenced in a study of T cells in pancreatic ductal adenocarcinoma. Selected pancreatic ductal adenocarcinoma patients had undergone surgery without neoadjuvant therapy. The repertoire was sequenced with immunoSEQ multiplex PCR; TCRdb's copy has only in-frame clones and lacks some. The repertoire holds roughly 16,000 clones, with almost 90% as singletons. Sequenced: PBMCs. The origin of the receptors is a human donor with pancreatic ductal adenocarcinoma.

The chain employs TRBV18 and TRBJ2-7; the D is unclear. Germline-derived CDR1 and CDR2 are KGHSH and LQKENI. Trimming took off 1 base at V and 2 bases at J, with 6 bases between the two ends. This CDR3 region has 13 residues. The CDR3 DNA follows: TGTGCCAGCTCACCACAGACTCCCTACGAGCAGTACTTC. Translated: CASSPQTPYEQYF.

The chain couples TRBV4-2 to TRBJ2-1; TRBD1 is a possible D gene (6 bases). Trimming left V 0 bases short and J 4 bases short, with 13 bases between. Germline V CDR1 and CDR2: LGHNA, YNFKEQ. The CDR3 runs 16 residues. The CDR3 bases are TGTGCCAGCAGCCAAGATGGGGACACTTTATACAATGAGCAGTTCTTC. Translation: CASSQDGDTLYNEQFF.

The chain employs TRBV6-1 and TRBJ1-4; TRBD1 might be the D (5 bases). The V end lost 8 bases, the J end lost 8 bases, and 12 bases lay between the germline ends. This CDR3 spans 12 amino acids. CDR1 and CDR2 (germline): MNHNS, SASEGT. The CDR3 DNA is TGTGCCAGCCGGCAGGGTCGAGAAAAACTGTTTTTT. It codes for CASRQGREKLFF.

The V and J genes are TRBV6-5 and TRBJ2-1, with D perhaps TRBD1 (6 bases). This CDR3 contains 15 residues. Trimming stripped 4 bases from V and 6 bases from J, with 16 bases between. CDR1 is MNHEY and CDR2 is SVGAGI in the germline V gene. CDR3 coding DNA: TGTGCCAGCAGTTTAGGACGACAGGATCCCAATGAGCAGTTCTTC. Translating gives CASSLGRQDPNEQFF.

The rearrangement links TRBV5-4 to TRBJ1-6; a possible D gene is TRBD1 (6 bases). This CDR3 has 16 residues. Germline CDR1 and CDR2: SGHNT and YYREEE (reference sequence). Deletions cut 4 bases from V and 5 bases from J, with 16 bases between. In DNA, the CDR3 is TGTGCCAGCAGCGCCACGCAGGGGACGAATAATTCACCCCTCCACTTT. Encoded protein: CASSATQGTNNSPLHF.

The CDR3 nucleotides are TGTGCCAGCAGTTATGCACTACGGGAGCAGTACTTC. Translation gives CASSYALREQYF. The rearrangement links TRBV6-6 to TRBJ2-7, with D uncertain. The V gene's germline CDR1 is MNHNY and CDR2 SVGAGI (reference sequence). V lost 3 bases to trimming and J lost 7 bases, with 10 bases between them. CDR3 length: 12 residues.

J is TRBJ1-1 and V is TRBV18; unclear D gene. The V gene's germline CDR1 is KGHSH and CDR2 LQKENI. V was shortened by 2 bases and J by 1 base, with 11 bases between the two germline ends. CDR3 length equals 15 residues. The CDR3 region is CASSPIVTSNTEAFF. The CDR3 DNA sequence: TGTGCCAGCTCACCAATCGTGACATCGAACACTGAAGCTTTCTTT.

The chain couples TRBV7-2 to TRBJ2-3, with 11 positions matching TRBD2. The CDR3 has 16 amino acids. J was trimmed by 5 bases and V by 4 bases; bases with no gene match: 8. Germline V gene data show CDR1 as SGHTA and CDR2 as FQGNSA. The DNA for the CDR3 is TGTGCCAGCAGCTCCTTAGCGGGGGGGCAGGGAGATACGCAGTATTTT. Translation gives CASSSLAGGQGDTQYF.

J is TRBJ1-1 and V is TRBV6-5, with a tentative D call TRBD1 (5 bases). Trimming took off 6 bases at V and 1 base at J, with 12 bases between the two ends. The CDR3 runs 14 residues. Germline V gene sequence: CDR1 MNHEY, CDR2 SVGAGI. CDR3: CASRPRGENTEAFF. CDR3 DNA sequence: TGTGCCAGCAGGCCTAGGGGTGAGAACACTGAAGCTTTCTTT.

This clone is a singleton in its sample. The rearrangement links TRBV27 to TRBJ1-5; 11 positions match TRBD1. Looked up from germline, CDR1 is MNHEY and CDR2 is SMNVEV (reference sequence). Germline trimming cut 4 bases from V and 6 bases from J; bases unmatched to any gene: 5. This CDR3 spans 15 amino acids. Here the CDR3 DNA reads TGTGCCAGCAGTTCCCTGGACAGGGGGCTTCAGCCCCAGCATTTT. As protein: CASSSLDRGLQPQHF.

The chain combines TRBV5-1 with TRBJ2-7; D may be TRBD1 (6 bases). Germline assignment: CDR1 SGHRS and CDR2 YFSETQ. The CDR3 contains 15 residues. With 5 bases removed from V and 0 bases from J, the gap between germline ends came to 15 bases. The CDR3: CASRADSASSYEQYF. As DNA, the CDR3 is TGCGCCAGCAGAGCGGACAGCGCCAGCTCCTACGAGCAGTACTTC.

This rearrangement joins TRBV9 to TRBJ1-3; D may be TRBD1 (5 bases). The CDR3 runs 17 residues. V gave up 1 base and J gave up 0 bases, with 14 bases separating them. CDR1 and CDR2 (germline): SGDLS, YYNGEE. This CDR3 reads CASSVSTGLSSGNTIYF. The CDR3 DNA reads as TGTGCCAGCAGCGTATCAACAGGCCTAAGCTCTGGAAACACCATATATTTT.

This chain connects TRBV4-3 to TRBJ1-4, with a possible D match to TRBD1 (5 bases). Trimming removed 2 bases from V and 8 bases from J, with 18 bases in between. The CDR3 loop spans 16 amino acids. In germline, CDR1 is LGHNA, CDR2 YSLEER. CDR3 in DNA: TGCGCCAGCAGCCAATCTCTTCTGCTCGGGGGGGAAAAACTGTTTTTT. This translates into CASSQSLLLGGEKLFF.

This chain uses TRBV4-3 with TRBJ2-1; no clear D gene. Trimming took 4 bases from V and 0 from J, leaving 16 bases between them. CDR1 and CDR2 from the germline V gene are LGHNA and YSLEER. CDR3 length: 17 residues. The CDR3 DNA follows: TGCGCCAGCAGCCCGTCCCTCGTATGGAGCTCCTACAATGAGCAGTTCTTC. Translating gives CASSPSLVWSSYNEQFF.

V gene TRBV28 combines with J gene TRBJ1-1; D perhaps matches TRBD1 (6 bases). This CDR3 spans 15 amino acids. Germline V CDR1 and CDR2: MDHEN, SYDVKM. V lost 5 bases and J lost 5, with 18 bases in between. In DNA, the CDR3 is TGTGCCAGCAGTCCCCCACGGGGCAGGGGAACTGAAGCTTTCTTT. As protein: CASSPPRGRGTEAFF.

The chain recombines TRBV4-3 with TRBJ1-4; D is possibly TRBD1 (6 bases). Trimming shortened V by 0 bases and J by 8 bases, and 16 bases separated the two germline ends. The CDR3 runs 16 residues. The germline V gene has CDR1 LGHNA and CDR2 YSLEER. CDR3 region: CASSQDNGRGGEKLFF. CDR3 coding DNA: TGCGCCAGCAGCCAAGATAACGGCAGGGGCGGCGAAAAACTGTTTTTT.

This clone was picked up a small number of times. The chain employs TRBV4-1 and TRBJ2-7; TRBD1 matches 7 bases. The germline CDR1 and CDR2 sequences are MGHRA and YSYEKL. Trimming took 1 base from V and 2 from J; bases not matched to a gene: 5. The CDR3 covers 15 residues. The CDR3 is CASSQGTGGTYEQYF. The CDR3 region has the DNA TGCGCCAGCAGCCAAGGGACAGGCGGAACCTACGAGCAGTACTTC.

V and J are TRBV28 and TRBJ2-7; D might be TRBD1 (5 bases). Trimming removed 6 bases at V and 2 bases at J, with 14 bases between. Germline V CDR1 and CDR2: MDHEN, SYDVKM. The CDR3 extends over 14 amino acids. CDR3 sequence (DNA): TGTGCCAGCAGCCACATGACAGATACCTACGAGCAGTACTTC. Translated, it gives CASSHMTDTYEQYF.

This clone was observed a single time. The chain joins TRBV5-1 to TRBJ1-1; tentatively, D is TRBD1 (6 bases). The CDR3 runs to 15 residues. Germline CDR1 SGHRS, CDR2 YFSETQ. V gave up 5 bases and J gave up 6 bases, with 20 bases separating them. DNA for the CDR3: TGCGCCAGCAGAACAGGGTCGACGGCGGAAGCTGAAGCTTTCTTT. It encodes CASRTGSTAEAEAFF.

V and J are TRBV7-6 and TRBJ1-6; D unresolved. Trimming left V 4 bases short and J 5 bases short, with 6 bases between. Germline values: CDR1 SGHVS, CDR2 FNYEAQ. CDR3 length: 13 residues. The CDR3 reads CASSSFNNSPLHF. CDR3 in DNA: TGTGCCAGCAGCTCCTTTAATAATTCACCCCTCCACTTT.

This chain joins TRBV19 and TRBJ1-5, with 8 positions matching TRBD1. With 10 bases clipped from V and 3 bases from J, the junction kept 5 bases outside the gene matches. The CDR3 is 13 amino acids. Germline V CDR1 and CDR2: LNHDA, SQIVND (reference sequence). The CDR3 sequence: CATGQGFNQPQHF. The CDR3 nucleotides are TGTGCCACCGGACAGGGCTTCAATCAGCCCCAGCATTTT. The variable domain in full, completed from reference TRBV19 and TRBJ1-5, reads DGGITQSPKYLFRKEGQNVTLSCEQNLNHDAMYWYRQDPGQGLRLIYYSQIVNDFQKGDIAEGYSVSREKKESFPLTVTSAQKNPTAFYLCATGQGFNQPQHFGDGTRLSIL.

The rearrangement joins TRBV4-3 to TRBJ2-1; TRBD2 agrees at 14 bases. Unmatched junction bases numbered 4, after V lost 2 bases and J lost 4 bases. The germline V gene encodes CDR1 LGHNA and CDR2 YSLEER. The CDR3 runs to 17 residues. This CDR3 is CASSQTRLAGGYNEQFF. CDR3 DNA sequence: TGCGCCAGCAGCCAAACACGACTAGCGGGGGGGTACAATGAGCAGTTCTTC.

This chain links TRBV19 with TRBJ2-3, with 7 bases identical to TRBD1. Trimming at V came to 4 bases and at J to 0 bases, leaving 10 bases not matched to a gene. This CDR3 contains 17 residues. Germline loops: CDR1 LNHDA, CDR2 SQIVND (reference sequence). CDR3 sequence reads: CASSTPTGLASTDTQYF. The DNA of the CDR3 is TGTGCCAGTAGTACCCCGACAGGGCTAGCTAGCACAGATACGCAGTATTTT.

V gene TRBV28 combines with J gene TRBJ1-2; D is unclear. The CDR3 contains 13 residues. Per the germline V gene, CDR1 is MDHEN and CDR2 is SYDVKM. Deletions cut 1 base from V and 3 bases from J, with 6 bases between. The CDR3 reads CASSLYRDYGYTF. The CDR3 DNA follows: TGTGCCAGCAGTTTATATCGGGACTATGGCTACACCTTC.

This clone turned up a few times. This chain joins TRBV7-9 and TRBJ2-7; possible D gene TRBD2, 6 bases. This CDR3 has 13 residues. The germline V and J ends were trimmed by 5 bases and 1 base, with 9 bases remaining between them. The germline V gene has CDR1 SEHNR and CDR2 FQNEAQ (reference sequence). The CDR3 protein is CASSPGTSYEQYF. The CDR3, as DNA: TGTGCCAGCAGCCCCGGGACTTCCTACGAGCAGTACTTC.

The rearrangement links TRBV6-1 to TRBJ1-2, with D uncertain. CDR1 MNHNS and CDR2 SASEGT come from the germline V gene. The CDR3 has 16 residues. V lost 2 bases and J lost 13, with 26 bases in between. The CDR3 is CASSENVGVTRASRTF. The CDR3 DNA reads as TGTGCCAGCAGTGAAAATGTCGGAGTGACCCGAGCATCCCGCACCTTC.

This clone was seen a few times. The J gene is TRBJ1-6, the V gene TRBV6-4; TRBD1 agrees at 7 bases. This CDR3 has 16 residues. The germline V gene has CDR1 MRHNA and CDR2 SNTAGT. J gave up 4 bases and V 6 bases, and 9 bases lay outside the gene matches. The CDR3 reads CASRATGAQYNSPLHF. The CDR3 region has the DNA TGTGCCAGCAGGGCTACAGGGGCGCAATATAATTCACCCCTCCACTTT.